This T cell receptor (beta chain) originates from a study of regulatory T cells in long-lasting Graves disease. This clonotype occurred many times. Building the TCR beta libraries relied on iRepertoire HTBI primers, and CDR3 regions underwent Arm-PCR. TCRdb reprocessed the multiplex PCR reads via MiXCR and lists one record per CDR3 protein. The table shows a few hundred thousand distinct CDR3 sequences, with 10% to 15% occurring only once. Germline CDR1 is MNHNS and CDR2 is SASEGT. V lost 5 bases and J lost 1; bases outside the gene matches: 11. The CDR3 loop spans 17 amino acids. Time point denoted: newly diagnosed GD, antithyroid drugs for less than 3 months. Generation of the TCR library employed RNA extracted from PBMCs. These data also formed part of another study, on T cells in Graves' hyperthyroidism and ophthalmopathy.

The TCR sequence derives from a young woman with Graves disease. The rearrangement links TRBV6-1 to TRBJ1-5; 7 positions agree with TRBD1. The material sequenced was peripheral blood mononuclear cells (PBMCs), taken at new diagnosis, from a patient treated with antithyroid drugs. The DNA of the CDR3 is TGTGCCAGCAGTCGCCCAGACAGGGTTGGGAGCAATCAGCCCCAGCATTTT. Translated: CASSRPDRVGSNQPQHF.